The 22 T cell receptor beta chains below all came from one sample that was sequenced in a study of graft-versus-host responses after intestinal transplantation. Antigens of these TCRs are unknown. Sequencing used immunoSEQ multiplex PCR; TCRdb keeps in-frame clones, though not all of them. The table includes 85,000 to 110,000 clones, over 85% detected once. The sequencing used unstimulated CD8+ T cells sorted from spleen or lymph node cells, collected before intestinal transplant. These receptors were collected from a human donor who received an intestinal transplant.

V gene TRBV4-1 combines with J gene TRBJ1-5; D is unclear. The germline gives CDR1 MGHRA, CDR2 YSYEKL. The CDR3 has 15 amino acids. V lost 1 base and J lost 6, with 13 bases in between. CDR3 in DNA: TGCGCCAGCAGCCAAGGGATAACCCGCGGTCAGCCCCAGCATTTT. Translated: CASSQGITRGQPQHF.

The chain links TRBV25-1 to TRBJ2-2; D call uncertain. In germline, CDR1 is MGHDK, CDR2 SYGVNS. V gave up 8 bases and J gave up 3 bases, with 4 bases separating them. CDR3 length: 11 amino acids. The CDR3 region is CASVDTGELFF. The CDR3, as DNA: TGTGCCAGCGTAGACACCGGGGAGCTGTTTTTT.

CDR3 DNA sequence: TGTGCCCTAGGGGGCTGGGCCTACGAGCAGTACTTC. This gives the protein CALGGWAYEQYF. The chain combines TRBV6-1 with TRBJ2-7; 7 bases map to TRBD1. The CDR3 covers 12 residues. Germline-derived CDR1 and CDR2 are MNHNS and SASEGT. V dropped 11 bases and J dropped 2; count of bases not matched to a gene: 6.

The genes are TRBV14 and TRBJ1-2; TRBD1 might be the D (5 bases). Trimming pared 0 bases from V and 7 bases from J, leaving 9 bases between. CDR3 length: 13 amino acids. Germline CDR1 is SGHDN and CDR2 is FVKESK. The CDR3 nucleotides are TGTGCCAGCAGCCAAGATGGGGGGTTTGGCTACACCTTC. Residues: CASSQDGGFGYTF.

The chain employs TRBV9 and TRBJ2-2; no clear D. This CDR3 spans 19 amino acids. Germline-derived CDR1 and CDR2 are SGDLS and YYNGEE. The V end was cut by 0 bases, the J end by 1 base, with 19 bases between. CDR3 loop: CASSVGLHYQSENTGELFF. DNA of the CDR3: TGTGCCAGCAGCGTAGGGCTCCACTACCAATCCGAGAACACCGGGGAGCTGTTTTTT.

The rearrangement links TRBV14 to TRBJ1-3; perhaps TRBD1 as D (6 bases). The ends were cut back, 4 bases at V and 0 bases at J, with 13 bases in the middle. CDR1 SGHDN and CDR2 FVKESK come from the germline V gene. The CDR3 totals 16 residues. The CDR3: CASSLQGPHSGNTIYF. DNA of the CDR3: TGTGCCAGCAGCCTACAGGGCCCCCACTCTGGAAACACCATATATTTT.

This sequence joins TRBV2 and TRBJ1-1; weak D call: TRBD1 (5 bases). Germline V lookup: CDR1 SNHLY, CDR2 FYNNEI. There are 16 residues in the CDR3. The V end was cut by 9 bases, the J end by 1 base, with 21 bases between. The CDR3 DNA is TGTGCCAGTCGACTCGAATGGGGGACCGCGAACACTGAAGCTTTCTTT. Its translation: CASRLEWGTANTEAFF.

This chain links TRBV29-1 with TRBJ1-1; 10 bases line up with TRBD1. CDR3 length equals 14 residues. The V gene's germline CDR1 is SQVTM and CDR2 ANQGSEA. V was clipped by 6 bases and J by 6 bases; unmatched bases: 10. The CDR3, as DNA: TGCAGCGTACACAAGGGGACAGGGGAGCCTGAAGCTTTCTTT. Translated, it gives CSVHKGTGEPEAFF.

This chain joins TRBV4-1 and TRBJ1-6; D gene unclear. From germline, CDR1 is MGHRA and CDR2 YSYEKL. This CDR3 contains 14 residues. The V end lost 4 bases, the J end lost 8 bases, and 12 bases lay between the germline ends. In nucleotides, the CDR3 is TGCGCCAGCAGCCCCGGACCCGCTGATTCACCCCTCCACTTT. Its translation is CASSPGPADSPLHF.

The rearrangement links TRBV18 to TRBJ1-4; 7 bases agree with TRBD1. The CDR3 extends over 15 amino acids. Trimming removed 3 bases from V and 5 bases from J; junction bases left unmatched: 6. Germline V gives CDR1 KGHSH, CDR2 LQKENI. CDR3 bases: TGTGCCAGCTCACCTGGGACAGCCTTGAATGAAAAACTGTTTTTT. As protein: CASSPGTALNEKLFF.

In DNA, the CDR3 is TGTGCCAGCAGCTTAAACCCAGGGAGAAAGACCCAGTACTTC. Amino acids: CASSLNPGRKTQYF. This chain connects TRBV11-2 to TRBJ2-5; D tentatively reads TRBD1 or TRBD2 (5 bases each). V gave up 2 bases and J gave up 6 bases, with 13 bases separating them. CDR1 is SGHAT, CDR2 FQNNGV, per germline. This CDR3 contains 14 residues. The full variable domain, in which reference TRBV11-2 and TRBJ2-5 provide the parts outside the CDR3, is EAGVAQSPRYKIIEKRQSVAFWCNPISGHATLYWYQQILGQGPKLLIQFQNNGVVDDSQLPKDRFSAERLKGVDSTLKIQPAKLEDSAVYLCASSLNPGRKTQYFGPGTRLLVL.

The chain joins TRBV27 to TRBJ2-5; D might be TRBD1 (5 bases). The CDR3 loop spans 11 amino acids. V was shortened by 8 bases and J by 13 bases, with 17 bases between the two germline ends. Germline V gene lookup returns CDR1 MNHEY and CDR2 SMNVEV (reference sequence). The CDR3 sequence: CASGTWGGWYF. The DNA for the CDR3 is TGTGCCAGCGGCACTTGGGGCGGATGGTACTTC.

The V call is TRBV5-8, the J call TRBJ2-1, with D unresolved. CDR1 is SGHTS and CDR2 is YDEGEE in the germline V gene. Trimming removed 6 bases at V and 3 bases at J, with 7 bases between. The length of the CDR3 is 12 residues. The CDR3 is CASTPDYNEQFF. DNA for the CDR3: TGTGCCAGCACCCCTGACTACAATGAGCAGTTCTTC.

The chain employs TRBV7-2 and TRBJ1-5, with D hard to call. Germline loops: CDR1 SGHTA, CDR2 FQGNSA. The ends were cut back, 5 bases at V and 3 bases at J, with 23 bases in the middle. The CDR3 is made up of 18 amino acids. For the CDR3, the DNA is TGTGCCAGCAGCCGTATCCCATCGGACGGCCGCTACAATCAGCCCCAGCATTTT. Translated: CASSRIPSDGRYNQPQHF.

The chain recombines TRBV11-3 with TRBJ2-5, with D perhaps matching TRBD1 or TRBD2 (5 bases each). V lost 5 bases to trimming and J lost 0 bases, with 13 bases between them. The length of the CDR3 is 15 residues. Germline V lookup: CDR1 SGHNT, CDR2 YENEEA. CDR3 DNA sequence: TGTGCCAGCAGCCCTAGGGGAGCGGACCAAGAGACCCAGTACTTC. This gives the protein CASSPRGADQETQYF. Supplemented by reference TRBV11-3 and TRBJ2-5, the full variable domain reads EAGVVQSPRYKIIEKKQPVAFWCNPISGHNTLYWYLQNLGQGPELLIRYENEEAVDDSQLPKDRFSAERLKGVDSTLKIQPAELGDSAVYLCASSPRGADQETQYFGPGTRLLVL.

The chain combines TRBV11-3 with TRBJ1-2; a weak D match, TRBD1 (5 bases). This CDR3 has 18 residues. Trimming removed 1 base from V and 3 bases from J, with 21 bases in between. The V gene's germline CDR1 is SGHNT and CDR2 YENEEA. The CDR3 sequence is CASSLVKWRDEDDYGYTF. The CDR3 DNA is TGTGCCAGCAGCTTAGTTAAGTGGAGGGACGAGGATGACTATGGCTACACCTTC.

The rearrangement uses TRBV10-2 and TRBJ1-1, with D maybe TRBD1 (6 bases). This CDR3 is 13 amino acids long. The germline V gene encodes CDR1 WSHSY and CDR2 SAAADI. The V and J ends lost 3 bases and 8 bases respectively, with 13 bases between them. This CDR3 reads CASSEGGLLEAFF. CDR3 sequence (DNA): TGCGCCAGCAGTGAAGGGGGGCTCCTGGAAGCTTTCTTT.

V gene TRBV7-8 combines with J gene TRBJ1-2; 7 nucleotides align to TRBD1. The CDR3 totals 16 residues. In germline, CDR1 is SGHVS, CDR2 FQNEAQ. V was clipped by 4 bases and J by 7 bases; unmatched bases: 15. CDR3 DNA sequence: TGTGCCAGCAGCTCCGTGGGGAGGGGGCGGTTGTCTGGCTACACCTTC. This sequence encodes CASSSVGRGRLSGYTF.

The chain has TRBV19 and TRBJ2-1, with 7 nucleotides matching TRBD2. The CDR3 spans 12 residues. The germline CDR1 and CDR2 sequences are LNHDA and SQIVND (reference sequence). The V segment lost 4 bases and the J segment 6 bases; nucleotides outside the gene matches: 0. CDR3: CASSSGGNEQFF. DNA for the CDR3: TGTGCCAGTAGTAGCGGGGGCAATGAGCAGTTCTTC.

The V gene is TRBV19, the J gene TRBJ2-7; no firm D call. This CDR3 has 11 amino acids. CDR1 LNHDA and CDR2 SQIVND come from the germline V gene (reference sequence). V shed 4 bases and J shed 6 bases, with 7 bases lying between them. The CDR3 DNA is TGTGCCAGTAGTAGCGGTGTCGAGCAGTACTTC. As protein: CASSSGVEQYF.

The genes are TRBV30 and TRBJ1-2; no clear D gene. In germline, CDR1 is GTSNPN, CDR2 SVGIG (reference sequence). V lost 2 bases and J lost 1, with 8 bases in between. The CDR3 consists of 13 residues. CDR3 residues: CAWSSPFNYGYTF. Written as DNA, the CDR3 is TGTGCCTGGAGTTCACCCTTTAACTATGGCTACACCTTC.

The gene calls are TRBV27 and TRBJ1-5; no firm D call. Germline CDR1 MNHEY, CDR2 SMNVEV (reference sequence). Trimming took 6 bases from V and 3 from J, leaving 12 bases between them. The CDR3 consists of 14 residues. The CDR3 DNA reads TGTGCCAGCAGCCACTCCGGGAACAATCAGCCCCAGCATTTT. This sequence encodes CASSHSGNNQPQHF.